The 14 T cell receptor beta chains in this list originate from one sample, sequenced in a study of naive and memory T cell subsets. The library had UMIs added by 3' ligation of an oligonucleotide to TCR cDNA. The SP2 primer and nested alpha and beta constant region primers amplified ligated cDNA in four rounds. TCRdb called the 5' RACE reads again in MiXCR, with one record for every CDR3 protein. This sample yields tens of thousands of distinct CDR3 sequences, of which more than 6% are seen a single time; over 15% belongs to the top ten. The source is a female donor in good health.

V usage is TRBV6-5 and J usage is TRBJ2-5, with D possibly being TRBD1 (6 bases). The CDR3 totals 17 residues. The germline V gene encodes CDR1 MNHEY and CDR2 SVGAGI. V shed 4 bases and J shed 0 bases, with 18 bases lying between them. This CDR3 is CASSFDRRTTYQETQYF. The CDR3 DNA sequence: TGTGCCAGCAGTTTTGACAGGCGCACAACTTACCAAGAGACCCAGTACTTC.

The chain employs TRBV3-1 and TRBJ1-4, with 7 nucleotides matching TRBD1. Germline loops: CDR1 LGHDT, CDR2 YNNKEL (reference sequence). The CDR3 totals 15 residues. The ends lost 0 bases at V and 8 bases at J; junction bases unmatched: 6. The CDR3 protein is CASSQEQGRAEKLFF. CDR3 bases: TGTGCCAGCAGCCAAGAACAGGGGCGAGCGGAAAAACTGTTTTTT.

This clonotype showed up many times. The CDR3 DNA sequence: TGTGCCAGCAGCTTAAGCCCCGGGACAGCTGAAGCTTTCTTT. It codes for CASSLSPGTAEAFF. The rearrangement joins TRBV7-3 to TRBJ1-1; TRBD1 agrees at 7 bases. V gave up 1 base and J gave up 6 bases; unmatched junction bases: 5. Germline loops: CDR1 SGHTA, CDR2 FQGTGA. The CDR3 extends over 14 amino acids.

This chain links TRBV19 with TRBJ2-1, with TRBD1 identical over 8 bases. The CDR3 runs 12 residues. Germline V lookup: CDR1 LNHDA, CDR2 SQIVND (reference sequence). Unmatched junction bases numbered 1, after V lost 6 bases and J lost 6 bases. CDR3 sequence (DNA): TGTGCCAGTAGAACAGGGGGCAATGAGCAGTTCTTC. Its translation: CASRTGGNEQFF.

In its sample, this clonotype ranks as medium-sized. V usage is TRBV3-1 and J usage is TRBJ2-5, with D hard to call. V lost 5 bases and J 13 bases, leaving 14 bases between the germline ends. Germline V gene data show CDR1 as LGHDT and CDR2 as YNNKEL (reference sequence). This CDR3 comprises 11 residues. The CDR3 bases are TGTGCCAGCAGCTCGAGTGGTCCCGCGTACTTC. Translation gives CASSSSGPAYF.

This clonotype has more than one count but fewer than ten. The chain has TRBV4-1 and TRBJ2-7; possibly TRBD1 for D (5 bases). Germline V CDR1 and CDR2: MGHRA, YSYEKL. The CDR3 has 15 amino acids. V was clipped by 3 bases and J by 3 bases, with 15 bases between them. CDR3 in DNA: TGCGCCAGCAGCCAGGAATGGGTCAGGGTCTACGAGCAGTACTTC. Encoded protein: CASSQEWVRVYEQYF.

The chain recombines TRBV6-6 with TRBJ2-5; the match to TRBD1 covers 7 bases. Losses at the gene ends were 4 bases for V and 0 bases for J; bases not matched to a gene: 8. Germline V gives CDR1 MNHNY, CDR2 SVGAGI (reference sequence). The CDR3 is 16 amino acids. The CDR3 DNA reads TGTGCCAGCAGTTTCGCGGCCAGGGGGTACCAAGAGACCCAGTACTTC. This codes for CASSFAARGYQETQYF.

This clonotype was counted only a few times. The chain has TRBV6-5 and TRBJ2-1, with D possibly matching TRBD1 (5 bases). V lost 2 bases, J lost 9 bases, and 14 bases lay in between. The CDR3 spans 14 residues. Per the germline V gene, CDR1 is MNHEY and CDR2 is SVGAGI. For the CDR3, the DNA is TGTGCCAGCAGTTACGCACCGGACATGAGTGAGCAGTTCTTC. Its protein product is CASSYAPDMSEQFF.

The chain combines TRBV18 with TRBJ2-3; TRBD2 agrees at 15 bases. The CDR3 covers 19 residues. The germline gives CDR1 KGHSH, CDR2 LQKENI. V was pared by 2 bases and J by 4 bases, with 10 bases of the junction left unmatched. CDR3 nucleotide sequence: TGTGCCAGCTCACCAGGACTAGCGGGGGGGCCTGTGAAGCCAGATACGCAGTATTTT. Its translation: CASSPGLAGGPVKPDTQYF.

The table lists this clonotype with a few counts. The chain recombines TRBV29-1 with TRBJ2-3, with a possible D match to TRBD2 (7 bases). Germline V gene sequence: CDR1 SQVTM, CDR2 ANQGSEA. This CDR3 contains 13 residues. Trimming cost V 7 bases and J 1 base, with 12 bases left between them. CDR3 residues: CSARGGRTDTQYF. The DNA of the CDR3 is TGCAGCGCAAGGGGGGGGCGCACAGATACGCAGTATTTT.

This clonotype has just a few counts. The chain has TRBV7-2 and TRBJ2-3; 15 bases are a match to TRBD2. The CDR3 extends over 18 amino acids. Trimming took 5 bases from V and 2 from J; bases not matched to a gene: 8. Per the germline V gene, CDR1 is SGHTA and CDR2 is FQGNSA. CDR3 residues: CASSPGTSGRQYTDTQYF. CDR3 DNA: TGTGCCAGCAGCCCGGGGACTAGCGGGAGGCAATACACAGATACGCAGTATTTT.

This clonotype was detected ten times or more. The chain uses TRBV5-4 and TRBJ2-1, with 13 bases that match TRBD2. This CDR3 is built from 16 residues. V shed 4 bases, J shed 7 bases, and the junction held 8 bases outside the gene matches. CDR1 and CDR2 (germline): SGHNT, YYREEE (reference sequence). CDR3 residues: CASSPARTSGSNEQFF. The CDR3, as DNA: TGTGCCAGCAGCCCCGCCCGGACTAGCGGGAGTAATGAGCAGTTCTTC.

In this sample, this clonotype turned up many times. The chain recombines TRBV20-1 with TRBJ1-5; D perhaps matches TRBD1 (5 bases). From germline, CDR1 is DFQATT and CDR2 SNEGSKA (reference sequence). The length of the CDR3 is 12 residues. CDR3 sequence reads: CSVDKGAQPQHF. The CDR3 DNA is TGCAGCGTCGATAAAGGGGCGCAGCCCCAGCATTTT.

V usage is TRBV2 and J usage is TRBJ1-5, with D tentatively TRBD1 (6 bases). The CDR3 is made up of 14 amino acids. V lost 6 bases and J 7 bases, leaving 16 bases between the germline ends. Germline lookup yields CDR1 SNHLY and CDR2 FYNNEI. CDR3 bases: TGTGCCAGCAGGACTGACAGGAAGGGACAGCCCCAGCATTTT. Translation gives CASRTDRKGQPQHF.